These 31 T cell receptor beta chains share one sample of origin, sequenced in a study of neurological immune-mediated disorders. Each CDR3 protein is one row after TCRdb ran MiXCR on the 5' RACE reads. The table has 60,000 or so distinct CDR3 sequences, more than 3% seen once. Material: PBMCs. The receptors originated from an older woman with multiple sclerosis.

This clonotype has at least ten counts. This sequence joins TRBV7-2 and TRBJ1-1; perhaps TRBD1 as D (5 bases). The CDR3 consists of 13 residues. CDR1 is SGHTA, CDR2 FQGNSA, per germline. V lost 7 bases, J lost 4 bases, and 13 bases lay in between. The chain's CDR3 is CASKRQPVTEAFF. The CDR3 DNA reads as TGTGCCAGCAAGAGACAGCCTGTCACTGAAGCTTTCTTT.

This clonotype came up many times. The chain is built from TRBV5-1 and TRBJ2-7; 9 bases are shared with TRBD2. This CDR3 is built from 16 residues. The trim removed 0 bases at V and 1 base at J, leaving 5 bases unmatched. CDR1 is SGHRS, CDR2 YFSETQ, per germline. This chain's CDR3 is CASSLGFAGGSYEQYF. CDR3 coding DNA: TGCGCCAGCAGCTTGGGCTTCGCGGGGGGGTCCTACGAGCAGTACTTC.

This clonotype occurred many times. The gene calls are TRBV4-3 and TRBJ2-7; 7 nucleotides line up with TRBD1. J lost 0 bases, V lost 6 bases, and 5 bases had no gene match. This CDR3 region has 14 residues. Germline V gene data show CDR1 as LGHNA and CDR2 as YSLEER. The CDR3 coding sequence is TGCGCCAGCAGACCCGGGACAGCCTCCTACGAGCAGTACTTC. Its protein is CASRPGTASYEQYF.

The table lists this clonotype with many counts. The chain combines TRBV6-2 or TRBV6-3 with TRBJ1-5, with a tentative D call TRBD1 (6 bases). This CDR3 contains 14 residues. Trimming shortened V by 8 bases and J by 5 bases, and 16 bases separated the two germline ends. Germline V gene sequence: CDR1 MNHEY, CDR2 SVGEGT. This CDR3 is CASGPQGTDQPQHF. CDR3 sequence (DNA): TGTGCCAGCGGGCCACAGGGAACGGATCAGCCCCAGCATTTT.

This clonotype occurred many times. The chain links TRBV5-1 to TRBJ1-4; D is perhaps TRBD1 (6 bases). The ends were cut back, 0 bases at V and 5 bases at J, with 32 bases in the middle. The CDR3 runs 22 residues. Germline CDR1 and CDR2: SGHRS and YFSETQ. CDR3 sequence reads: CASSLVVLKQGGVGVVNEKLFF. CDR3 coding DNA: TGCGCCAGCAGCTTGGTGGTACTGAAACAGGGAGGAGTTGGCGTCGTGAATGAAAAACTGTTTTTT.

In its sample, this clonotype was seen many times. The chain employs TRBV20-1 and TRBJ2-1, with a weak D call TRBD2 (7 bases). From germline, CDR1 is DFQATT and CDR2 SNEGSKA (reference sequence). This CDR3 is 16 amino acids long. V dropped 5 bases and J dropped 2 bases, with 19 bases sitting between them. The CDR3 DNA is TGCAGTGCTGGAGGGGGGGCGGGAGAGGCCTACAATGAGCAGTTCTTC. Translated: CSAGGGAGEAYNEQFF.

Ten or more counts support this clonotype. The rearrangement joins TRBV7-9 to TRBJ2-2, with 7 bases that match TRBD1. V lost 1 base, J lost 2 bases, and 7 bases stayed unmatched. The CDR3 runs to 17 residues. Germline V gene lookup returns CDR1 SEHNR and CDR2 FQNEAQ (reference sequence). CDR3 protein: CASSLGRTGANTGELFF. DNA of the CDR3: TGTGCCAGCAGCTTAGGAAGGACAGGTGCCAACACCGGGGAGCTGTTTTTT.

This clonotype was observed at least ten times. V is TRBV5-1 and J is TRBJ1-6; 12 bases match TRBD1. Trimming removed 3 bases from V and 9 bases from J; junction bases left unmatched: 4. The V gene's germline CDR1 is SGHRS and CDR2 YFSETQ. The CDR3 is made up of 15 amino acids. The CDR3 bases are TGCGCCAGCAGCTCGGGACAGGGGGCTGGTTCACCCCTCCACTTT. As protein: CASSSGQGAGSPLHF.

This clonotype was seen ten or more times. V and J are TRBV5-1 and TRBJ2-3; D is unresolved. CDR1 and CDR2 from the germline V gene are SGHRS and YFSETQ. V lost 7 bases to trimming and J lost 1 base, with 4 bases between them. This CDR3 is built from 11 residues. CDR3 coding DNA: TGCGCCAGCGTAGGCACAGATACGCAGTATTTT. Its protein is CASVGTDTQYF. Together with reference TRBV5-1 and TRBJ2-3, the CDR3 gives the full variable domain: KAGVTQTPRYLIKTRGQQVTLSCSPISGHRSVSWYQQTPGQGLQFLFEYFSETQRNKGNFPGRFSGRQFSNSRSEMNVSTLELGDSALYLCASVGTDTQYFGPGTRLTVL.

This clonotype was recorded at least ten times. The chain joins TRBV28 to TRBJ2-2; no reliable D call. The CDR3 totals 15 residues. Trimming took off 5 bases at V and 3 bases at J, with 13 bases between the two ends. Germline V gene lookup returns CDR1 MDHEN and CDR2 SYDVKM. CDR3 protein: CASSLTAPDTGELFF. DNA of the CDR3: TGTGCCAGCAGTCTGACGGCCCCAGACACCGGGGAGCTGTTTTTT.

This clonotype was seen many times. The chain combines TRBV6-2 or TRBV6-3 with TRBJ2-1; D gene uncertain. The CDR3 contains 14 residues. Trimming left V 7 bases short and J 0 bases short, with 10 bases between. CDR1 and CDR2 (germline): MNHEY, SVGEGT. CDR3 in amino acids: CASKFRSSYNEQFF. CDR3 in DNA: TGTGCCAGCAAGTTCCGGAGCTCCTACAATGAGCAGTTCTTC.

This clonotype was seen at least ten times. The chain joins TRBV11-2 to TRBJ2-7; 7 bases match TRBD2. The ends lost 0 bases at V and 0 bases at J; junction bases unmatched: 8. The germline V gene encodes CDR1 SGHAT and CDR2 FQNNGV. This CDR3 has 17 residues. The CDR3 DNA reads as TGTGCCAGCAGCTTAGATGCGAGCGGGGTCCTCTCCTACGAGCAGTACTTC. Its protein is CASSLDASGVLSYEQYF.

This clonotype was detected many times. The J gene is TRBJ1-5, the V gene TRBV5-8; 8 bases align to TRBD1. This CDR3 has 14 residues. Germline values: CDR1 SGHTS, CDR2 YDEGEE. The ends lost 6 bases at V and 5 bases at J; junction bases unmatched: 7. The CDR3 protein is CASTSQGADQPQHF. In DNA, the CDR3 is TGTGCCAGCACCTCGCAGGGGGCGGATCAGCCCCAGCATTTT.

This clonotype has at least ten counts. The V gene is TRBV4-2, the J gene TRBJ2-7; the D is unclear. This CDR3 has 13 amino acids. Germline CDR1 LGHNA, CDR2 YNFKEQ. V lost 4 bases to trimming and J lost 3 bases, with 10 bases between them. CDR3: CASSPSDLYEQYF. The CDR3 DNA follows: TGTGCCAGCAGCCCTTCGGACCTCTACGAGCAGTACTTC.

Many counts were recorded for this clonotype. This sequence joins TRBV4-1 and TRBJ2-1; no definite D call. Per the germline V gene, CDR1 is MGHRA and CDR2 is YSYEKL. The ends were cut back, 0 bases at V and 2 bases at J, with 14 bases in the middle. The length of the CDR3 is 17 residues. CDR3 bases: TGCGCCAGCAGCCAAGATCCAGGAAGGATGGCCTACAATGAGCAGTTCTTC. As protein: CASSQDPGRMAYNEQFF.

The table lists this clonotype with many counts. The chain combines TRBV3-1 with TRBJ2-1; TRBD1 aligns across 8 bases. The CDR3 loop spans 16 amino acids. Trimming at V came to 0 bases and at J to 2 bases, leaving 3 bases not matched to a gene. Germline CDR1 is LGHDT and CDR2 is YNNKEL (reference sequence). The CDR3: CASSQESQGAYNEQFF. The CDR3 DNA follows: TGTGCCAGCAGCCAAGAATCACAGGGGGCCTACAATGAGCAGTTCTTC.

There are many counts of this clonotype. The chain is built from TRBV12-3 or TRBV12-4 and TRBJ1-5, with TRBD1 matching 8 bases. The trim removed 6 bases at V and 7 bases at J, leaving 11 bases unmatched. The CDR3 covers 15 residues. The CDR3, as DNA: TGTGCCAGCAGCCCCAGGACAGGGCGGAGGCAGCCCCAGCATTTT. Its protein is CASSPRTGRRQPQHF.

This clonotype was seen at least ten times. The chain couples TRBV2 to TRBJ1-6; D not certain. Trimming removed 2 bases at V and 9 bases at J, with 11 bases between. Germline V lookup: CDR1 SNHLY, CDR2 FYNNEI. This CDR3 has 14 residues. The CDR3 bases are TGTGCCAGCAGTGAATATCGGGGAGGTTCACCCCTCCACTTT. Residues: CASSEYRGGSPLHF. The entire variable domain, with the rest obtained from reference TRBV2 and TRBJ1-6, is as follows: EPEVTQTPSHQVTQMGQEVILRCVPISNHLYFYWYRQILGQKVEFLVSFYNNEISEKSEIFDDQFSVERPDGSNFTLKIRSTKLEDSAMYFCASSEYRGGSPLHFGNGTRLTVT.

This clonotype showed up many times. The chain combines TRBV20-1 with TRBJ1-1, with 8 bases that match TRBD1. V shed 0 bases, J shed 5 bases, and the junction held 5 bases outside the gene matches. The CDR3 totals 14 residues. CDR1 is DFQATT and CDR2 is SNEGSKA in the germline V gene (reference sequence). CDR3 sequence reads: CSARDGQGRTEAFF. The CDR3 region has the DNA TGCAGTGCTAGAGATGGACAGGGCAGGACTGAAGCTTTCTTT.

This clonotype was seen at least ten times. CDR3 amino acids: CASSPGTQETQYF. CDR3 bases: TGTGCCAGCAGCCCCGGGACCCAAGAGACCCAGTACTTC. The genes are TRBV7-3 and TRBJ2-5, with D perhaps being TRBD1 or TRBD2 (5 bases each). V shed 5 bases and J shed 1 base, with 8 bases lying between them. This CDR3 contains 13 residues. CDR1 is SGHTA and CDR2 is FQGTGA in the germline V gene.

This clonotype was seen repeatedly, ten times or more. This sequence joins TRBV24-1 and TRBJ2-2, with D perhaps TRBD1 (6 bases). Trimming took 9 bases from V and 1 from J, leaving 11 bases between them. Germline-derived CDR1 and CDR2 are KGHDR and SFDVKD. The CDR3 extends over 14 amino acids. The CDR3 DNA is TGTGCCACCGCCTTCAGGGGGAACACCGGGGAGCTGTTTTTT. As protein: CATAFRGNTGELFF.

Ten or more counts support this clonotype. Germline is not matched at one junction end, which may reflect a read error. The chain employs TRBV6-6 and TRBJ2-5, with 10 bases that match TRBD1. This CDR3 is built from 14 residues. Germline values: CDR1 MNHNY, CDR2 SVGAGI (reference sequence). CDR3 bases: TGTGCCAGCAGTTACTCCGCCTCCGGGACAGGGGAGAACTTC. Translated: CASSYSASGTGENF.

In the case of this clonotype: Possible read error: a much larger clone is one base away. This chain uses TRBV21-1 with TRBJ1-3. TRBV21-1 corresponds to a pseudogene. The CDR3 runs to 14 residues. CDR3 sequence: CASSLTSSGKTIYF. CDR3 sequence (DNA): TGTGCCAGCAGCCTGACAAGCTCTGGAAAAACCATATATTTT.

This clonotype was observed at least ten times. The genes are TRBV29-1 and TRBJ2-2; D remains ambiguous. Trimming shortened V by 6 bases and J by 4 bases, and 6 bases separated the two germline ends. The CDR3 is 11 amino acids. The germline V gene encodes CDR1 SQVTM and CDR2 ANQGSEA. CDR3 DNA: TGCAGCGTCCGGTTCACCGGGGAGCTGTTTTTT. This gives the protein CSVRFTGELFF.

In this sample, this clonotype turned up many times. The V gene is TRBV7-8, the J gene TRBJ2-7, with D tentatively TRBD1 (7 bases). The CDR3 consists of 17 residues. Trimming shortened V by 2 bases and J by 6 bases, and 23 bases separated the two germline ends. Germline V gene data show CDR1 as SGHVS and CDR2 as FQNEAQ. In nucleotides, the CDR3 is TGTGCCAGCAGCTTAAGGGGGCGGGGACTGGGTAGCTTCGAGCAGTACTTC. The encoded protein is CASSLRGRGLGSFEQYF. Together with reference TRBV7-8 and TRBJ2-7, the CDR3 gives the full variable domain: GAGVSQSPRYKVAKRGQDVALRCDPISGHVSLFWYQQALGQGPEFLTYFQNEAQLDKSGLPSDRFFAERPEGSVSTLKIQRTQQEDSAVYLCASSLRGRGLGSFEQYFGPGTRLTVT.

This clonotype showed up many times. The chain uses TRBV12-3 or TRBV12-4 and TRBJ2-3, with 7 bases that match TRBD1. This CDR3 contains 13 residues. The J segment lost 2 bases and the V segment lost 10 bases, leaving 6 bases of the junction unmatched. CDR3 in DNA: TGTGCCACCAACGGACAGGCCACAGATACGCAGTATTTT. This encodes CATNGQATDTQYF.

A few counts support this clonotype. The rearrangement uses TRBV5-1 and TRBJ2-7; D is perhaps TRBD1 (6 bases). V gave up 4 bases and J gave up 2 bases, with 13 bases separating them. The CDR3 totals 14 residues. Per the germline V gene, CDR1 is SGHRS and CDR2 is YFSETQ. The CDR3 DNA reads as TGCGCCAGCAGCCCAGTGACAGGTACCTACGAGCAGTACTTC. This sequence encodes CASSPVTGTYEQYF. Complete variable domain (other parts from reference TRBV5-1 and TRBJ2-7): KAGVTQTPRYLIKTRGQQVTLSCSPISGHRSVSWYQQTPGQGLQFLFEYFSETQRNKGNFPGRFSGRQFSNSRSEMNVSTLELGDSALYLCASSPVTGTYEQYFGPGTRLTVT.

The chain couples TRBV7-8 to TRBJ1-5; D possibly corresponds to TRBD1 (5 bases). The CDR3 is 15 residues long. Trimming took 1 base from V and 6 from J, leaving 13 bases between them. CDR1 and CDR2 (germline): SGHVS, FQNEAQ. This chain's CDR3 is CASSLDFQGSQPQHF. CDR3 DNA sequence: TGTGCCAGCAGCTTAGATTTCCAGGGCAGTCAGCCCCAGCATTTT. Full variable domain (remainder filled in from reference TRBV7-8 and TRBJ1-5): GAGVSQSPRYKVAKRGQDVALRCDPISGHVSLFWYQQALGQGPEFLTYFQNEAQLDKSGLPSDRFFAERPEGSVSTLKIQRTQQEDSAVYLCASSLDFQGSQPQHFGDGTRLSIL.

This clonotype appeared many times. The rearrangement uses TRBV20-1 and TRBJ1-1; D is uncertain. Germline CDR1 and CDR2: DFQATT and SNEGSKA (reference sequence). Trimming removed 3 bases at V and 1 base at J, with 6 bases between. This CDR3 is 12 amino acids long. The DNA for the CDR3 is TGCAGTGCTAGGCGGGAGAACACTGAAGCTTTCTTT. It encodes CSARRENTEAFF.

This clonotype was recorded at least ten times. The chain has TRBV10-1 and TRBJ2-3; no definite D call. Germline V CDR1 and CDR2: WNHNN, SYGVQD (reference sequence). The CDR3 has 15 residues. Deletions cut 2 bases from V and 3 bases from J, with 12 bases between. The CDR3 sequence: CASSEIRVGTDTQYF. The CDR3 region has the DNA TGCGCCAGCAGTGAGATACGGGTTGGGACAGATACGCAGTATTTT.

This clonotype was counted at least ten times. Compared with germline, one end of the junction differs, possibly owing to a read error. The chain recombines TRBV12-3 or TRBV12-4 with TRBJ2-1; D may be TRBD1 (6 bases). The CDR3 consists of 13 residues. CDR3 amino acids: CASRPDRYSEQFF. CDR3 DNA sequence: TGTGCCAGCAGGCCCGACAGGTACAGTGAGCAGTTCTTC.